The T cell receptor beta chain described here comes from a study of OX40 agonist ivuxolimab in advanced cancers. CDR3 length: 13 residues. Between the trimmed V and J ends, which lost 1 base and 1 base, there was a span of 4 bases. Per germline, CDR1 SGHDT and CDR2 YYEEEE. Clones were sequenced by immunoSEQ multiplex PCR, and TCRdb holds only the in-frame ones, with some missing. This table has some 68,000 clones, about nine tenths appearing once. The chain couples TRBV5-6 to TRBJ2-3, with unresolved D. This receptor was taken from an adult with an advanced solid tumor such as melanoma, head and neck, liver or kidney cancer. Sequenced material: CD4+ or CD8+ T cells sorted from blood, taken in a trial of the OX40 agonist ivuxolimab. The CDR3 sequence is CASSLTGTDTQYF. CDR3 sequence (DNA): TGTGCCAGCAGCTTGACGGGCACAGATACGCAGTATTTT. The full variable domain, with the rest looked up from reference TRBV5-6 and TRBJ2-3, is DAGVTQSPTHLIKTRGQQVTLRCSPKSGHDTVSWYQQALGQGPQFIFQYYEEEERQRGNFPDRFSGHQFPNYSSELNVNALLLGDSALYLCASSLTGTDTQYFGPGTRLTVL.